This entry lists 27 T cell receptor beta chains sequenced from one sample in a study of prognosis after radiotherapy for stage I lung cancer. Template was genomic DNA; TCR beta CDR3 amplified in two multiplex PCR rounds. Amplification during the initial PCR round employed primers specific to each TRBV and TRBJ gene. TCRdb re-called the multiplex PCR reads through MiXCR, storing one row per CDR3 protein. This sample yields over 10,000 distinct CDR3 sequences, of which around 50% are seen a single time; 25% to 35% belongs to the top ten. The sample in question was PBMCs, obtained before or after stereotactic body radiation therapy (not recorded which). The receptors originated from a donor aged 50 or older with non-small cell lung cancer.

V is TRBV6-1 and J is TRBJ1-5, with D tentatively TRBD1 (6 bases). CDR3 length: 15 residues. The germline V and J ends were trimmed by 2 bases and 0 bases, with 8 bases remaining between them. The germline V gene encodes CDR1 MNHNS and CDR2 SASEGT. This CDR3 reads CASSEWGASNQPQHF. CDR3 sequence (DNA): TGTGCCAGCAGTGAATGGGGGGCTAGCAATCAGCCCCAGCATTTT.

By its share, this clonotype is medium-sized. The chain employs TRBV5-1 and TRBJ2-7, with TRBD2 matching over 14 bases. The germline V gene encodes CDR1 SGHRS and CDR2 YFSETQ. V lost 4 bases to trimming and J lost 7 bases; unmatched junction nucleotides: 7. The CDR3 covers 15 residues. CDR3 DNA sequence: TGCGCCAGCAGCCCGGGACTAGCGGGAGTCGGGGAGCAGTACTTC. Protein product: CASSPGLAGVGEQYF.

The gene calls are TRBV24-1 and TRBJ2-1; TRBD1 might be the D (5 bases). V dropped 4 bases and J dropped 0 bases, with 12 bases sitting between them. The CDR3 consists of 16 residues. Germline V gene lookup returns CDR1 KGHDR and CDR2 SFDVKD. CDR3 in DNA: TGTGCCACCAGTGACAAGACAGCTGGCTCCTACAATGAGCAGTTCTTC. The encoded protein is CATSDKTAGSYNEQFF.

This clonotype has at least ten counts. This chain links TRBV19 with TRBJ2-4; 8 bases are shared with TRBD1. CDR3 length equals 15 residues. CDR1 is LNHDA and CDR2 is SQIVND in the germline V gene (reference sequence). The ends lost 6 bases at V and 0 bases at J; junction bases unmatched: 4. CDR3 DNA sequence: TGTGCCAGTAGGAGACAGGGGCAAGCCAAAAACATTCAGTACTTC. It translates to CASRRQGQAKNIQYF.

This clonotype qualifies as medium-sized. The chain recombines TRBV18 with TRBJ1-6; D unclear. This CDR3 is 15 amino acids long. Deletions cut 0 bases from V and 7 bases from J, with 10 bases between. Germline-derived CDR1 and CDR2 are KGHSH and LQKENI. The CDR3 DNA reads TGTGCCAGCTCACCACCGGAGGGTCGGAATTCACCCCTCCACTTT. It is translated as CASSPPEGRNSPLHF. The complete variable domain, with remaining parts taken from reference TRBV18 and TRBJ1-6, reads NAGVMQNPRHLVRRRGQEARLRCSPMKGHSHVYWYRQLPEEGLKFMVYLQKENIIDESGMPKERFSAEFPKEGPSILRIQQVVRGDSAAYFCASSPPEGRNSPLHFGNGTRLTVT.

This clonotype has only one observation. This rearrangement joins TRBV19 to TRBJ2-7, with TRBD1 identical over 9 bases. Per the germline V gene, CDR1 is LNHDA and CDR2 is SQIVND (reference sequence). The CDR3 is made up of 14 amino acids. V shed 6 bases, J shed 2 bases, and the junction held 5 bases outside the gene matches. CDR3 coding DNA: TGTGCCAGTAGCGGAGGGGACAGGGCCTACGAGCAGTACTTC. Translating it yields CASSGGDRAYEQYF.

This rearrangement joins TRBV6-2 or TRBV6-3 to TRBJ2-5, with D perhaps TRBD2 (5 bases). Trimming cost V 2 bases and J 5 bases, with 15 bases left between them. CDR1 is MNHEY, CDR2 SVGEGT, per germline. This CDR3 spans 15 amino acids. DNA for the CDR3: TGTGCCAGCAGTTACACCCCAGAGGGAAAGGAGACCCAGTACTTC. It codes for CASSYTPEGKETQYF.

A note on this clonotype: The junction differs from germline at one of its ends, possibly a read error. The chain joins TRBV2 to TRBJ2-5; D perhaps matches TRBD1 (5 bases). Judging by the DNA end, TRBJ2-1 fits better; the J call may be wrong. The CDR3 is 13 amino acids. Germline lookup yields CDR1 SNHLY and CDR2 FYNNEI. CDR3 coding DNA: TGTGACAGCAGTGACACAAGGGGCAATGAGCAGTTCTTC. Residues: CDSSDTRGNEQFF.

This clonotype was observed at least ten times. V usage is TRBV27 and J usage is TRBJ2-2; TRBD2 matches at 7 bases. CDR1 MNHEY and CDR2 SMNVEV come from the germline V gene (reference sequence). Trimming cost V 7 bases and J 6 bases; bases outside gene matches: 8. The CDR3 spans 14 residues. The CDR3 reads CASKGVAGAGELFF. The DNA of the CDR3 is TGTGCCAGCAAAGGAGTAGCGGGCGCCGGGGAGCTGTTTTTT.

This clonotype is labeled as medium-sized. The rearrangement links TRBV30 to TRBJ2-7, with no clear D. The V and J ends lost 0 bases and 7 bases respectively, with 7 bases between them. Germline CDR1 reads GTSNPN; CDR2 reads SVGIG (reference sequence). The CDR3 is made up of 11 amino acids. CDR3 in amino acids: CAWSVRLEQYF. CDR3 nucleotide sequence: TGTGCCTGGAGTGTACGGCTAGAGCAGTACTTC.

This clonotype has ten or more counts. This chain links TRBV18 with TRBJ2-1; D tentatively reads TRBD1 or TRBD2 (5 bases each). Germline V gives CDR1 KGHSH, CDR2 LQKENI. V was shortened by 3 bases and J by 7 bases, with 10 bases between the two germline ends. The CDR3 consists of 13 residues. The CDR3 region is CASSPGPINEQFF. The DNA of the CDR3 is TGTGCCAGCTCACCGGGACCAATTAATGAGCAGTTCTTC. The full variable domain, its missing parts supplied by reference TRBV18 and TRBJ2-1, is NAGVMQNPRHLVRRRGQEARLRCSPMKGHSHVYWYRQLPEEGLKFMVYLQKENIIDESGMPKERFSAEFPKEGPSILRIQQVVRGDSAAYFCASSPGPINEQFFGPGTRLTVL.

The chain employs TRBV30 and TRBJ1-6, with D hard to call. The germline V gene encodes CDR1 GTSNPN and CDR2 SVGIG (reference sequence). The CDR3 length is 13 residues. V gave up 3 bases and J gave up 9 bases, with 12 bases separating them. CDR3 in amino acids: CAWRGGIGSPLHF. CDR3 in DNA: TGTGCCTGGAGAGGCGGGATTGGTTCACCCCTCCACTTT.

Details on this clonotype: Given a much more abundant clone one base away, this may be a read error. The chain uses TRBV29-1 and TRBJ2-7, with a tentative D call TRBD2 (6 bases). The CDR3 runs 12 residues. Trimming shortened V by 7 bases and J by 3 bases, and 13 bases separated the two germline ends. The germline V gene has CDR1 SQVTM and CDR2 ANQGSEA. CDR3 amino acids: CSGGEVNYEQYF. The CDR3 DNA reads TGCAGCGGGGGGGAGGTGAACTACGAGCAGTACTTC.

There are many counts of this clonotype. The chain links TRBV28 to TRBJ1-1; possibly TRBD1 for D (6 bases). V gave up 6 bases and J gave up 0 bases, with 23 bases separating them. Germline V lookup: CDR1 MDHEN, CDR2 SYDVKM. The CDR3 totals 18 residues. CDR3 nucleotides: TGTGCCAGCAGCTCAAACAGGGCGTCATCTAAGGTGAACACTGAAGCTTTCTTT. It codes for CASSSNRASSKVNTEAFF.

This clonotype has a count of ten or more. Mismatch with germline at one junction end may stem from a read error. The genes are TRBV7-9 and TRBJ2-7; unclear D gene. The CDR3 covers 9 residues. Germline CDR1 is SEHNR and CDR2 is FQNEAQ (reference sequence). CDR3 residues: CASSLVPSF. CDR3 DNA: TGTGCCAGCAGCTTAGTCCCATCCTTC.

Points on this clonotype: A read error likely explains this, since a far larger clone differs by one base. V and J are TRBV7-8 and TRBJ2-7, with 12 positions matching TRBD2. Germline V gene sequence: CDR1 SGHVS, CDR2 FQNEAQ. CDR3 size: 15 residues. After removal of 7 bases from V and 2 bases from J, the junction contained 6 bases not matched to a gene. The CDR3 sequence is CASNHLAGGAYEQYF. CDR3 bases: TGTGCCAGCAACCATCTAGCGGGAGGGGCCTACGAGCAGTACTTC.

In its sample, this clonotype is medium-sized. This rearrangement joins TRBV12-3 or TRBV12-4 to TRBJ1-2, with D possibly TRBD1 on 6 matching bases. Trimming took off 4 bases at V and 2 bases at J, with 11 bases between the two ends. CDR3 length equals 14 residues. In DNA, the CDR3 is TGTGCCAGCAGTTCCAGGACAGTAAACTATGGCTACACCTTC. Translating gives CASSSRTVNYGYTF.

This clonotype has only a few counts. It differs at one base from a far larger clone, so likely a read error. The rearrangement uses TRBV7-9 and TRBJ1-2; TRBD1 is a possible D gene (5 bases). Germline CDR1 and CDR2: SEHNR and FQNEAQ (reference sequence). The CDR3 contains 13 residues. This chain's CDR3 is CVSSRDRLYGYTF. The DNA of the CDR3 is TGTGTCAGCAGCCGTGACAGACTCTATGGCTACACCTTC.

The V call is TRBV20-1, the J call TRBJ2-2; 9 bases match TRBD1. With V trimmed by 0 bases and J by 4 bases, 6 bases remained unmatched. The CDR3 totals 16 residues. Germline-derived CDR1 and CDR2 are DFQATT and SNEGSKA (reference sequence). CDR3 protein: CSARDVGQGGTGELFF. The DNA for the CDR3 is TGCAGTGCTAGAGATGTGGGACAGGGTGGCACCGGGGAGCTGTTTTTT.

This clonotype was picked up many times. The chain is built from TRBV10-3 and TRBJ2-2, with 12 bases lining up with TRBD2. Germline V lookup: CDR1 ENHRY, CDR2 SYGVKD. The CDR3 extends over 15 amino acids. Trimming cost V 6 bases and J 5 bases; bases outside gene matches: 4. As DNA, the CDR3 is TGTGCCATCAGGACTAGCGGGAGTCAGACCGGGGAGCTGTTTTTT. Protein sequence: CAIRTSGSQTGELFF.

The rearrangement joins TRBV7-8 to TRBJ2-1; unclear D gene. V dropped 4 bases and J dropped 10 bases, with 11 bases sitting between them. The germline V gene has CDR1 SGHVS and CDR2 FQNEAQ. CDR3 length: 12 residues. The CDR3 sequence: CASSSHGLEQFF. CDR3 nucleotides: TGTGCCAGCAGCTCCCACGGCTTGGAGCAGTTCTTC. Filled out from reference TRBV7-8 and TRBJ2-1, the complete variable domain reads GAGVSQSPRYKVAKRGQDVALRCDPISGHVSLFWYQQALGQGPEFLTYFQNEAQLDKSGLPSDRFFAERPEGSVSTLKIQRTQQEDSAVYLCASSSHGLEQFFGPGTRLTVL.

This clonotype ranks as medium-sized (0.01 to 0.1%). The genes are TRBV6-1 and TRBJ1-6, with D possibly matching TRBD1 (5 bases). The CDR3 loop spans 13 amino acids. With 8 bases removed from V and 7 bases from J, the gap between germline ends came to 12 bases. Germline lookup yields CDR1 MNHNS and CDR2 SASEGT. The CDR3 coding sequence is TGTGCCAGCTTGGGGCAGGGAAATTCACCCCTCCACTTT. This sequence encodes CASLGQGNSPLHF.

This clonotype ranks as medium-sized. The genes are TRBV7-2 and TRBJ2-5; D call uncertain. The CDR3 consists of 15 residues. Trimming left V 4 bases short and J 5 bases short, with 17 bases between. The germline V gene encodes CDR1 SGHTA and CDR2 FQGNSA. The CDR3 here is CASSSTQAGGETQYF. CDR3 DNA: TGTGCCAGCAGCTCCACCCAAGCAGGTGGCGAGACCCAGTACTTC.

In nucleotides, the CDR3 is TGTGCCAGCAGCCAAGATTTGGCAGGGACCTATGGCTACACCTTC. Translating it yields CASSQDLAGTYGYTF. V gene TRBV3-2 combines with J gene TRBJ1-2; the table's TRBD1 call for D was not verified on the DNA. TRBV3-2 counts as a pseudogene. CDR3 size: 15 residues.

This clonotype ranks as medium-sized. The chain carries TRBV27 and TRBJ2-1, with 9 bases lining up with TRBD2. The CDR3 has 16 residues. Trimming removed 8 bases from V and 9 bases from J; junction bases left unmatched: 17. The germline V gene encodes CDR1 MNHEY and CDR2 SMNVEV (reference sequence). CDR3: CASSASGGLAGFEQFF. CDR3 nucleotides: TGTGCCAGCTCAGCCAGTGGGGGGCTAGCGGGATTTGAGCAGTTCTTC.

Details on this clonotype: A far larger clone differs by one base, so this is likely a read error. This chain joins TRBV7-3 and TRBJ2-7; tentatively, D is TRBD1 (6 bases). Germline assignment: CDR1 SGHTA and CDR2 FQGTGA. The CDR3 has 16 amino acids. V was trimmed by 7 bases and J by 2 bases, leaving 21 bases between them. The DNA of the CDR3 is TGTGCCAGCATCCAAAGTAGCTACAGGGCCGCCTACGAGCAGTACTTC. This translates into CASIQSSYRAAYEQYF.

This clonotype ranks as medium-sized. This chain uses TRBV11-2 with TRBJ1-2, with D perhaps matching TRBD1 (5 bases). Germline CDR1 SGHAT, CDR2 FQNNGV. The CDR3 has 14 amino acids. With 2 bases removed from V and 2 bases from J, the gap between germline ends came to 9 bases. The CDR3 bases are TGTGCCAGCAGCTTAACGGGACCCAACTATGGCTACACCTTC. Its translation is CASSLTGPNYGYTF.